The rows below give T cell receptor beta chains drawn from one sample of a study of technical replicates of blood from a few donors. Generated by immunoSEQ multiplex PCR, the TCRdb table keeps only in-frame clones and is missing some. The sample includes approximately 92,000 clones, around 95% of them seen just once. Source material: T cells isolated from PBMCs. Receptors were obtained from a human donor in good health. Each CDR3 is given with its conserved first and last residue. D genes are given only for firm matches. Size tells how often a clone was seen (once, few, many) or the class of an expanded clone, and some rows leave it out.

V,J,D,size,CDR3,DNA
TRBV27,TRBJ2-3,-,-,CASSSRRGGDTQYF,TGTGCCAGCAGTTCCCGTAGGGGGGGGGATACGCAGTATTTT
TRBV7-6,TRBJ1-2,TRBD1,-,CASSSTGDGYTF,TGTGCCAGCAGCTCTACAGGGGATGGCTACACCTTC
TRBV5-6,TRBJ1-1,-,-,CASSWEGVGPNTEAFF,TGTGCCAGCAGCTGGGAGGGTGTGGGACCTAACACTGAAGCTTTCTTT
TRBV5-1,TRBJ1-5,TRBD1,-,CASSLVSGRGPSTFYSNQPQHF,TGCGCCAGCAGCTTGGTGTCGGGCAGGGGGCCCAGTACTTTTTATAGCAATCAGCCCCAGCATTTT
TRBV29-1,TRBJ1-1,TRBD1,few,CSVVTGAEAFF,TGCAGCGTTGTGACAGGGGCTGAAGCTTTCTTT
TRBV6-5,TRBJ2-1,-,-,CASRSAGGYNEQFF,TGTGCCAGCCGTTCCGCAGGGGGGTACAATGAGCAGTTCTTC
TRBV29-1,TRBJ1-2,-,-,CSFRRGSDYGYTF,TGCAGCTTCCGACGGGGTAGCGACTATGGCTACACCTTC
TRBV7-9,TRBJ2-7,-,-,CASSPTPGSYEQYF,TGTGCCAGCAGCCCGACCCCGGGGTCCTACGAGCAGTACTTC
TRBV9,TRBJ2-2,-,-,CASSGGEGAGTPGELFF,TGTGCCAGCAGCGGGGGTGAGGGCGCCGGAACACCCGGGGAGCTGTTTTTT
TRBV4-1,TRBJ2-3,TRBD2,-,CASSQGLAGGTQYF,TGCGCCAGCAGCCAGGGACTAGCGGGAGGCACGCAGTATTTT
TRBV10-3,TRBJ2-7,TRBD2,-,CAISDQVSGSNEQYF,TGTGCCATCAGTGATCAAGTTAGCGGGAGTAATGAGCAGTACTTC
TRBV7-2,TRBJ2-1,-,-,CASSSPRLGLDEQFF,TGTGCCAGCAGCTCGCCTAGACTGGGTCTCGATGAGCAGTTCTTC
TRBV2,TRBJ1-2,-,-,CANETGDGYTF,TGTGCCAACGAAACGGGGGATGGCTACACCTTC
TRBV25-1,TRBJ1-1,-,-,CASTRGTEAFF,TGTGCCAGCACTCGGGGAACTGAAGCTTTCTTT